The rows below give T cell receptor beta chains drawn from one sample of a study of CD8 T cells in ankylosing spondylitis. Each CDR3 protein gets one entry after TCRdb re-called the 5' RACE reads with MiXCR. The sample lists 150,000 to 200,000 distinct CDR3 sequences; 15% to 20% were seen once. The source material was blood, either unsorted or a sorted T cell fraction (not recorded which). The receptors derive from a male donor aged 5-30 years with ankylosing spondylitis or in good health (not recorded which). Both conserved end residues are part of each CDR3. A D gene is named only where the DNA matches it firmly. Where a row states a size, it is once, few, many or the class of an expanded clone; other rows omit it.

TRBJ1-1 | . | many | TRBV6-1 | TGTGCCGTTATAACTGGCACTGAAGCTTTCTTT | CAVITGTEAFF
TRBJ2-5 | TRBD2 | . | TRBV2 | TGTGCCAGCACCATTAGCGGGAGCAGAGAGACCCAGTACTTC | CASTISGSRETQYF
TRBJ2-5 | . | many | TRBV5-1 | TGCGCCAGCAGCTTGTCGGGGGTAGAGACCCAGTACTTC | CASSLSGVETQYF
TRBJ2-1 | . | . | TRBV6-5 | TGTGCCAGCAGTTATTACCCCGGCAATGAGCAGTTCTTC | CASSYYPGNEQFF
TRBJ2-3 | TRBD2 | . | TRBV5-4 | TGTGCCAGCAGCACTGGGACTAGCGGGAGCTCAGATACGCAGTATTTT | CASSTGTSGSSDTQYF
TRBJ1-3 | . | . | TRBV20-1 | TGCAGTGCTAATCGGGGCTCTGGAAACACCATATATTTT | CSANRGSGNTIYF
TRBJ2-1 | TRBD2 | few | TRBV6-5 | TGTGCCTGTAGGGCCGGGACTAGCGGGACCAATGAGCAGTTCTTC | CACRAGTSGTNEQFF
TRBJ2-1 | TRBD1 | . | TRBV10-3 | TGTGCCATCAGCGGAAAACAGGGGTTCAGCGATGAGCAGTTCTTC | CAISGKQGFSDEQFF
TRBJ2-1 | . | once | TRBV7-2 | TGTGCCAGCAGCTCCATGACTGTAAGACAGCAGCATAATGAGCAGTTCTTC | CASSSMTVRQQHNEQFF
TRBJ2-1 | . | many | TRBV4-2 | TGTGCCAGCAGCCAAGTTGCTAGTATCCCGGGCAATGAGCAGTTCTTC | CASSQVASIPGNEQFF
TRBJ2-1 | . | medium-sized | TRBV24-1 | TGTGCCACCAGTGATTGGGCCAGCAGAAGGGGGGTTTACAATGAGCAGTTCTTC | CATSDWASRRGVYNEQFF
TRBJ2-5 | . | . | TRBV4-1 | TGCGCCAGCAGCCAAGCCCCCCGTGAGACCCAGTACTTC | CASSQAPRETQYF
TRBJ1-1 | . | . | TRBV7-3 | TGTGCCAGCGAATATTTAGGGCAGGGGAACACTGAAGCTTTCTTT | CASEYLGQGNTEAFF
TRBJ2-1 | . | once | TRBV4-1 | TGCGCCAGCAGCCAAGAAACTAGGCGTTGGCAGTTCTTC | CASSQETRRWQFF
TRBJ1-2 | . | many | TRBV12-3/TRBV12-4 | TGTGCCAGCAGTTTCGCCCACGGGGGCAGGATGTCTGGCTACACCTTC | CASSFAHGGRMSGYTF
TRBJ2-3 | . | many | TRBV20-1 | TGCAGTGCAAAGAGCAGGGGACGCACAGATACGCAGTATTTT | CSAKSRGRTDTQYF
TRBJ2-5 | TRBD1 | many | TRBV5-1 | TGCGCCAGCAGCTTGTCCGGGACAGGAAAAGAGACCCAGTACTTC | CASSLSGTGKETQYF
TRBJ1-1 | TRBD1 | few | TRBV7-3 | TGTGCCAGCAGCTTAAGGTCGACAGGGCTGAACACTGAAGCTTTCTTT | CASSLRSTGLNTEAFF
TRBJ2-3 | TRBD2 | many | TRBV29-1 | TGCAGCGTTGAAGATCCGGCTAGCGGGAGCACAGATACGCAGTATTTT | CSVEDPASGSTDTQYF
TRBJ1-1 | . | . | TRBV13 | TGTGCCAGCAGCGCAATGGAGGGGAACACTGAAGCTTTCTTT | CASSAMEGNTEAFF
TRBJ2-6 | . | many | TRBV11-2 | TGTGCCAGCAGCCCACAAACCTCTGGGGCCAACGTCCTGACTTTC | CASSPQTSGANVLTF
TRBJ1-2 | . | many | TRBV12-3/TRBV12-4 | TGTGCCAGCACCATGTATTTGGGGGGGAGTTATGGCTACACCTTC | CASTMYLGGSYGYTF
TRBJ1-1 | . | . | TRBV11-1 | TGTGCCAGCAGCCGTGAGACAGTGAACACTGAAGCTTTCTTT | CASSRETVNTEAFF
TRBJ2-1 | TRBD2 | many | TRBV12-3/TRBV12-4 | TGTGCCAGCAGCCCGGGGACTAGCGGGGCCTACAATGAGCAGTTCTTC | CASSPGTSGAYNEQFF
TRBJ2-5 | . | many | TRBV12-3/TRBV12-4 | TGTGCCAGCAGTGCCGGTGCACAGCTGACGTCCGAGACCCAGTACTTC | CASSAGAQLTSETQYF
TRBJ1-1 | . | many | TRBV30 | TGTGCCTGGAGTGTAGGCACAGGGTTGAACACTGAAGCTTTCTTT | CAWSVGTGLNTEAFF
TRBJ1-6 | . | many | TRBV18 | TGTGCCAGCTCACCGGGGCAGGCCCTTGACCCCCTCCACTTT | CASSPGQALDPLHF
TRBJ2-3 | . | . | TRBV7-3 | TGTGCCAGCACCCCAGGCGGACGAAACACAGATACGCAGTATTTT | CASTPGGRNTDTQYF
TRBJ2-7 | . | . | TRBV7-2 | TGTGCCAGCAGCCCTCTCCTGGGGTACGAGCAGTACTTC | CASSPLLGYEQYF
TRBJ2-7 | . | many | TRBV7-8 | TGTGCCAGCAGCAGCCGGGACACCGGAAACTACGAGCAGTACTTC | CASSSRDTGNYEQYF
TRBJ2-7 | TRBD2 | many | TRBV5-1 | TGCGCCAGCAGCTTGGGGGAACTAGCGTCCTACGAGCAGTACTTC | CASSLGELASYEQYF
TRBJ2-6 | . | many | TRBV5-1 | TGCGCCAGCAGCTTGGATGGGACGTCTGGGGCCAACGTCCTGACTTTC | CASSLDGTSGANVLTF
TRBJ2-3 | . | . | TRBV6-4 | TGTGCCAGCAGCTTAGGGCCTCGCGGGGATACGCAGTATTTT | CASSLGPRGDTQYF
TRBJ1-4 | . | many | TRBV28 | TGTGCCAGCAGAGGGTCAGGTGCAACTAATGAAAAACTGTTTTTT | CASRGSGATNEKLFF
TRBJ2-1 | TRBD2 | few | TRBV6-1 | TGTGCCAGCAGTGAAGAGCGGTGGGCTAGCGGGAGTAATGAGCAGTTCTTC | CASSEERWASGSNEQFF